The 29 T cell receptor beta chains reported below all come from one sample, sequenced in a study of shared clonotypes between healthy human individuals. Profiled with immunoSEQ multiplex PCR; TCRdb holds only in-frame clones, not every one. The data show about 2 million clones, less than 95% seen once. Cells designated naive CD8 were CD45RO-negative and were positively selected for CCR7, with terminally differentiated effector memory CD45RA+ cells excluded. Sample: naive CD8+ T cells sorted from blood. These receptors all stem from a man aged 18 to 35 in good health.

The rearrangement joins TRBV19 to TRBJ1-3; TRBD1 agrees at 7 bases. CDR3 size: 15 residues. Trimming took 7 bases from V and 0 from J; bases not matched to a gene: 6. The germline CDR1 and CDR2 sequences are LNHDA and SQIVND (reference sequence). The CDR3 spells CASKGAESSGNTIYF. CDR3 sequence (DNA): TGTGCCAGTAAGGGGGCAGAGAGCTCTGGAAACACCATATATTTT.

The chain joins TRBV5-6 to TRBJ2-7; TRBD2 might be the D (5 bases). The CDR3 runs to 13 residues. The V gene's germline CDR1 is SGHDT and CDR2 YYEEEE. Trimming took 1 base from V and 5 from J, leaving 10 bases between them. The CDR3 spells CASSLSLEDEQYF. The CDR3 nucleotides are TGTGCCAGCAGCTTGTCACTAGAAGACGAGCAGTACTTC.

The chain carries TRBV4-2 and TRBJ1-6; D ambiguous. The CDR3 consists of 13 residues. V lost 5 bases and J 7 bases, leaving 9 bases between the germline ends. In germline, CDR1 is LGHNA, CDR2 YNFKEQ. In nucleotides, the CDR3 is TGTGCCAGCAGCTTGACGGGCAATTCACCCCTCCACTTT. Its translation is CASSLTGNSPLHF.

This sequence joins TRBV11-1 and TRBJ2-7; D perhaps matches TRBD2 (5 bases). Per germline, CDR1 SGHAT and CDR2 FQDESV (reference sequence). The length of the CDR3 is 14 residues. Between the trimmed V and J ends, which lost 3 bases and 4 bases, there was a span of 13 bases. CDR3 in DNA: TGTGCCAGCAGCTTCGGCGGGCCGGGGTACGAGCAGTACTTC. This translates into CASSFGGPGYEQYF.

The chain carries TRBV7-9 and TRBJ2-7; D possibly corresponds to TRBD2 (6 bases). Germline V gives CDR1 SEHNR, CDR2 FQNEAQ (reference sequence). Trimming left V 5 bases short and J 0 bases short, with 23 bases between. The CDR3 has 18 residues. The CDR3 loop reads CASSPPLGRESSSYEQYF. For the CDR3, the DNA is TGTGCCAGCAGCCCCCCGTTGGGGCGGGAATCGAGCTCCTACGAGCAGTACTTC.

The rearrangement joins TRBV4-3 to TRBJ2-7, with 7 bases aligning to TRBD1. Germline CDR1 is LGHNA and CDR2 is YSLEER. V lost 0 bases, J lost 5 bases, and 1 base stayed unmatched. This CDR3 has 13 amino acids. DNA for the CDR3: TGCGCCAGCAGCCAAGAAGGGGGCAACGAGCAGTACTTC. As protein: CASSQEGGNEQYF.

CDR3 in DNA: TGTGCCAGCAGCTTGGGCGATGGAGAAGGTCTCTACGAGCAGTACTTC. Translated: CASSLGDGEGLYEQYF. The rearrangement joins TRBV7-9 to TRBJ2-7, with D uncertain. Germline assignment: CDR1 SEHNR and CDR2 FQNEAQ (reference sequence). The CDR3 spans 16 residues. Deletions cut 3 bases from V and 3 bases from J, with 18 bases between.

CDR3 DNA sequence: TGTGCCACCAGCAGAACTTTCCTACCCGGAAGGGTTGCTAATGAAAAACTGTTTTTT. Its protein is CATSRTFLPGRVANEKLFF. The chain combines TRBV15 with TRBJ1-4; D unclear. Deletions cut 2 bases from V and 3 bases from J, with 22 bases between. The CDR3 consists of 19 residues. Per germline, CDR1 LNHNV and CDR2 YYDKDF (reference sequence).

This chain joins TRBV5-4 and TRBJ2-1, with 10 bases fitting TRBD2. V lost 2 bases, J lost 8 bases, and 7 bases stayed unmatched. This CDR3 has 15 amino acids. The V gene's germline CDR1 is SGHNT and CDR2 YYREEE (reference sequence). The CDR3 DNA follows: TGTGCCAGCAGCTTCAGCGGGGGGGCCCCGGATGAGCAGTTCTTC. Translation: CASSFSGGAPDEQFF. The whole variable domain, remainder taken from reference TRBV5-4 and TRBJ2-1, is ETGVTQSPTHLIKTRGQQVTLRCSSQSGHNTVSWYQQALGQGPQFIFQYYREEENGRGNFPPRFSGLQFPNYSSELNVNALELDDSALYLCASSFSGGAPDEQFFGPGTRLTVL.

The chain recombines TRBV18 with TRBJ2-1; 7 bases agree with TRBD1. This CDR3 spans 15 amino acids. The junction had 11 bases not matched to a gene; V was cut back by 3 bases and J by 9 bases. CDR1 is KGHSH, CDR2 LQKENI, per germline. As DNA, the CDR3 is TGTGCCAGCTCACCCCCCCGGGACAGCCCTCTTGAGCAGTTCTTC. Its translation is CASSPPRDSPLEQFF.

This clone has a handful of counts. This chain links TRBV6-5 with TRBJ2-5, with D maybe TRBD1 (5 bases). The tail of the sequence fits TRBJ2-7 better, so the J call may be wrong. Germline CDR1 and CDR2: MNHEY and SVGAGI. CDR3 length: 13 amino acids. The CDR3 DNA sequence: TGTGCCAGCAGAAGGGGCGGATCTTACGAGCAGTACTTC. This translates into CASRRGGSYEQYF.

V is TRBV5-5 and J is TRBJ1-5, with D possibly TRBD1 on 5 matching bases. Deletions cut 0 bases from V and 5 bases from J, with 21 bases between. Germline V lookup: CDR1 SGHKS, CDR2 YYEKEE (reference sequence). The CDR3 sequence is 18 residues long. The CDR3 sequence is CASSLEMGPYTEDQPQHF. The CDR3 DNA is TGTGCCAGCAGCTTGGAAATGGGGCCATACACAGAGGATCAGCCCCAGCATTTT. Full variable domain (missing parts from reference TRBV5-5 and TRBJ1-5): DAGVTQSPTHLIKTRGQQVTLRCSPISGHKSVSWYQQVLGQGPQFIFQYYEKEERGRGNFPDRFSARQFPNYSSELNVNALLLGDSALYLCASSLEMGPYTEDQPQHFGDGTRLSIL.

The genes are TRBV5-5 and TRBJ1-5; D is uncertain. The length of the CDR3 is 14 residues. Germline V gene lookup returns CDR1 SGHKS and CDR2 YYEKEE (reference sequence). The V and J ends lost 0 bases and 5 bases respectively, with 9 bases between them. CDR3 amino acids: CASSLAGRDQPQHF. The CDR3 bases are TGTGCCAGCAGCTTGGCCGGTCGGGATCAGCCCCAGCATTTT.

This clone was seen a handful of times. This chain uses TRBV9 with TRBJ2-7; D might be TRBD1 (6 bases). CDR1 is SGDLS, CDR2 YYNGEE, per germline. Trimming stripped 4 bases from V and 1 base from J, with 15 bases between. This CDR3 spans 15 amino acids. The CDR3 here is CASSLSTGQSYEQYF. CDR3 DNA: TGTGCCAGCAGCCTAAGTACAGGACAGTCCTACGAGCAGTACTTC.

For this clone: Other DNA sequences in this specimen translate into the identical CDR3. V usage is TRBV9 and J usage is TRBJ2-5; D gene ambiguous. CDR3 length: 12 amino acids. CDR1 is SGDLS, CDR2 YYNGEE, per germline. V lost 3 bases and J lost 0, with 3 bases in between. The CDR3, as DNA: TGTGCCAGCAGCGCAAACCAAGAGACCCAGTACTTC. Translating it yields CASSANQETQYF.

V is TRBV7-6 and J is TRBJ2-7, with D possibly being TRBD1 (5 bases). CDR1 and CDR2 (germline): SGHVS, FNYEAQ. The V gene lost 5 bases and the J gene lost 0 bases, with 11 bases spanning the gap. This CDR3 is built from 14 residues. The CDR3 here is CASSVRVSSYEQYF. The CDR3 coding sequence is TGTGCCAGCAGCGTCAGGGTTAGCTCCTACGAGCAGTACTTC.

About this clone: The sample holds other DNA sequences that translate to the same CDR3. V usage is TRBV9 and J usage is TRBJ2-7; TRBD2 is a possible D gene (6 bases). Between the trimmed V and J ends, which lost 0 bases and 0 bases, there was a span of 10 bases. Germline V CDR1 and CDR2: SGDLS, YYNGEE. The CDR3 is 15 amino acids. CDR3 DNA sequence: TGTGCCAGCAGCGTAGGGGACGGGAGCTCCTACGAGCAGTACTTC. Protein sequence: CASSVGDGSSYEQYF.

The genes are TRBV19 and TRBJ2-1; possible D gene TRBD2, 6 bases. V was trimmed by 6 bases and J by 8 bases, leaving 14 bases between them. Germline V CDR1 and CDR2: LNHDA, SQIVND (reference sequence). This CDR3 comprises 13 residues. The CDR3 here is CASRAGILDEQFF. DNA for the CDR3: TGTGCCAGTAGAGCGGGCATATTGGATGAGCAGTTCTTC.

This clone was picked up one time. The CDR3 here is CASSPTTVFRYNEQFF. In DNA, the CDR3 is TGTGCCAGCAGCCCGACGACAGTTTTTCGTTACAATGAGCAGTTCTTC. The chain is built from TRBV27 and TRBJ2-1; the D gene is possibly TRBD1 (5 bases). Germline CDR1 is MNHEY and CDR2 is SMNVEV (reference sequence). V lost 6 bases and J 4 bases, leaving 19 bases between the germline ends. This CDR3 is built from 16 residues.

With regard to this clone: A much larger clone differs from this one at a single base, so this may be a read error. At the DNA level, this CDR3 is encoded by other sequences in the same sample as well. The chain combines TRBV5-6 with TRBJ2-7; no definite D call. The CDR3 length is 13 residues. Germline V gene data show CDR1 as SGHDT and CDR2 as YYEEEE. Trimming stripped 0 bases from V and 4 bases from J, with 8 bases between. CDR3 protein: CASSLGSSYEQYF. The CDR3 DNA follows: TGTGCCAGCAGCTTGGGCAGCTCTTACGAGCAGTACTTC.

The chain uses TRBV4-3 and TRBJ2-7; 15 bases match TRBD2. In germline, CDR1 is LGHNA, CDR2 YSLEER. The CDR3 has 17 amino acids. V shed 4 bases, J shed 2 bases, and the junction held 6 bases outside the gene matches. The CDR3 region has the DNA TGCGCCAGCAGCCCAGGACTAGCGGGAGGGAACCCCTACGAGCAGTACTTC. Protein: CASSPGLAGGNPYEQYF.

The chain has TRBV16 and TRBJ1-1, with a tentative D call TRBD1 (5 bases). The V gene lost 2 bases and the J gene lost 6 bases, with 10 bases spanning the gap. Germline V lookup: CDR1 KGHSY, CDR2 FQNENV. CDR3 length: 13 amino acids. The CDR3 protein is CASSQLRGAEAFF. For the CDR3, the DNA is TGTGCCAGCAGCCAACTCCGGGGGGCTGAAGCTTTCTTT.

The chain recombines TRBV6-1 with TRBJ1-4; D is ambiguous. Germline-derived CDR1 and CDR2 are MNHNS and SASEGT. V lost 6 bases to trimming and J lost 13 bases, with 18 bases between them. The CDR3 consists of 13 residues. CDR3 sequence reads: CASRGNLGGGLFF. The CDR3 DNA reads TGTGCCAGCAGGGGAAACCTGGGCGGTGGACTGTTTTTT.

The V gene is TRBV4-3, the J gene TRBJ1-2, with TRBD1 matching over 7 bases. The CDR3 has 15 amino acids. Germline lookup yields CDR1 LGHNA and CDR2 YSLEER. V shed 3 bases and J 6 bases; nucleotides not matched to a gene: 10. The CDR3: CASSQGRGYQDGYTF. DNA of the CDR3: TGCGCCAGCAGCCAGGGCAGGGGGTATCAGGATGGCTACACCTTC.

The chain joins TRBV27 to TRBJ2-2, with 12 positions matching TRBD1. Germline V gene data show CDR1 as MNHEY and CDR2 as SMNVEV (reference sequence). CDR3 length: 15 residues. V lost 6 bases to trimming and J lost 7 bases; unmatched junction nucleotides: 6. As DNA, the CDR3 is TGTGCCAGCAGCCCGGGACAGGGGGCAAACGGGGAGCTGTTTTTT. This encodes CASSPGQGANGELFF.

This clone is a singleton in its sample. This rearrangement joins TRBV5-4 to TRBJ2-7; D possibly corresponds to TRBD2 (6 bases). CDR3 length: 15 residues. The germline V gene encodes CDR1 SGHNT and CDR2 YYREEE (reference sequence). V lost 4 bases and J 0 bases, leaving 14 bases between the germline ends. CDR3 residues: CASSPDGGSSYEQYF. The CDR3 nucleotides read TGTGCCAGCAGCCCCGACGGAGGGAGCTCCTACGAGCAGTACTTC.

The CDR3 bases are TGCAGCGTTGAAGAGCCACAGGGGGTTTCCTACGAGCAGTACTTC. It yields the protein CSVEEPQGVSYEQYF. This chain joins TRBV29-1 and TRBJ2-7; 8 bases fit TRBD1. V lost 0 bases, J lost 1 base, and 5 bases stayed unmatched. The CDR3 runs 15 residues. Germline lookup yields CDR1 SQVTM and CDR2 ANQGSEA.

The chain couples TRBV2 to TRBJ2-1; no definite D call. Germline values: CDR1 SNHLY, CDR2 FYNNEI. The CDR3 is 12 amino acids. V shed 5 bases and J shed 10 bases, with 12 bases lying between them. In nucleotides, the CDR3 is TGTGCCAGCAGTCCTTTGGAGAGAGAGCAGTTCTTC. It encodes CASSPLEREQFF.

The chain links TRBV18 to TRBJ2-7; weak D call: TRBD1 (6 bases). The CDR3 has 15 residues. Per the germline V gene, CDR1 is KGHSH and CDR2 is LQKENI. Trimming took 5 bases from V and 4 from J, leaving 18 bases between them. CDR3 in amino acids: CASSAPTGEDYEQYF. The CDR3 DNA reads TGTGCCAGCTCAGCGCCGACAGGAGAAGATTACGAGCAGTACTTC.